One and the same sample provided the 29 T cell receptor beta chains below, sequenced in a study of T cell responses to AZD1222 COVID-19 vaccine. The repertoire was sequenced with immunoSEQ multiplex PCR; TCRdb's copy has only in-frame clones and lacks some. Among 130,000 to 150,000 clones, just over 90% were seen once, and the ten largest hold approximately 2.7%. The source was peripheral blood, collected on day 0 of MenACWY control vaccination. Source of these receptors: an adult in good health.

The chain couples TRBV6-5 to TRBJ1-2; D remains ambiguous. Trimming cost V 8 bases and J 2 bases, with 12 bases left between them. This CDR3 contains 13 residues. Looked up from germline, CDR1 is MNHEY and CDR2 is SVGAGI. In nucleotides, the CDR3 is TGTGCCAGCTTCAGCCTCGTGAACTATGGCTACACCTTC. Translating gives CASFSLVNYGYTF.

V gene TRBV6-5 combines with J gene TRBJ1-2, with a tentative D call TRBD1 (5 bases). In germline, CDR1 is MNHEY, CDR2 SVGAGI. V was shortened by 2 bases and J by 8 bases, with 9 bases between the two germline ends. CDR3 length equals 12 residues. The CDR3 is CASSYVGDGYTF. The CDR3, as DNA: TGTGCCAGCAGTTACGTGGGGGACGGCTACACCTTC.

This sequence joins TRBV7-2 and TRBJ1-5, with a weak D call TRBD1 (5 bases). Germline assignment: CDR1 SGHTA and CDR2 FQGNSA. This CDR3 spans 14 amino acids. V shed 5 bases and J shed 6 bases, with 14 bases lying between them. The CDR3 bases are TGTGCCAGCAGCCCCCGGAGAGGGGCTCAGCCCCAGCATTTT. Protein sequence: CASSPRRGAQPQHF.

This sequence joins TRBV7-3 and TRBJ2-7, with D perhaps assigned TRBD1 or TRBD2 (5 bases each). The CDR3 length is 14 residues. Germline CDR1 and CDR2: SGHTA and FQGTGA. Trimming shortened V by 5 bases and J by 3 bases, and 14 bases separated the two germline ends. The CDR3 DNA sequence: TGTGCCAGCAGCGCAAGGGGACGGGGCTACGAGCAGTACTTC. Translated, it gives CASSARGRGYEQYF.

The chain employs TRBV2 and TRBJ2-2; perhaps TRBD2 as D (5 bases). Between the trimmed V and J ends, which lost 6 bases and 1 base, there was a span of 9 bases. Germline lookup yields CDR1 SNHLY and CDR2 FYNNEI. The CDR3 is 14 amino acids. The DNA for the CDR3 is TGTGCCAGCAGCTTCCGGGAGAACACCGGGGAGCTGTTTTTT. This codes for CASSFRENTGELFF.

The rearrangement uses TRBV6-6 and TRBJ2-7; either TRBD1 or TRBD2 may supply D (6 bases each). CDR1 is MNHNY and CDR2 is SVGAGI in the germline V gene (reference sequence). The CDR3 covers 16 residues. V was pared by 2 bases and J by 3 bases, with 17 bases between. The CDR3 region has the DNA TGTGCCAGCAGTTACCCCGGTTGGGGGGCCTACTACGAGCAGTACTTC. Translating it yields CASSYPGWGAYYEQYF.

V is TRBV11-2 and J is TRBJ2-5; 9 bases are a match to TRBD1. The germline gives CDR1 SGHAT, CDR2 FQNNGV. CDR3 length equals 13 residues. V dropped 7 bases and J dropped 5; count of bases not matched to a gene: 5. CDR3 nucleotides: TGTGCCAGCACCGCGACAGGGGGGGAGACCCAGTACTTC. Translation gives CASTATGGETQYF.

The chain has TRBV19 and TRBJ1-6; D remains unclear. V was pared by 3 bases and J by 2 bases, with 11 bases between. The V gene's germline CDR1 is LNHDA and CDR2 SQIVND (reference sequence). The CDR3 has 16 amino acids. Here the CDR3 DNA reads TGTGCCAGTAGTATCGACGGGGTTGCCTATAATTCACCCCTCCACTTT. Translating gives CASSIDGVAYNSPLHF.

This clone was recorded only once. In DNA, the CDR3 is TGTGCCAGTAGGGCGGCGGCCAAAAACATTCAGTACTTC. It specifies CASRAAAKNIQYF. V and J are TRBV19 and TRBJ2-4, with no clear D. Per germline, CDR1 LNHDA and CDR2 SQIVND (reference sequence). Between the trimmed V and J ends, which lost 6 bases and 1 base, there was a span of 7 bases. This CDR3 contains 13 residues. The whole variable domain, remainder taken from reference TRBV19 and TRBJ2-4, is DGGITQSPKYLFRKEGQNVTLSCEQNLNHDAMYWYRQDPGQGLRLIYYSQIVNDFQKGDIAEGYSVSREKKESFPLTVTSAQKNPTAFYLCASRAAAKNIQYFGAGTRLSVL.

V is TRBV28 and J is TRBJ1-3; a weak D match, TRBD1 (6 bases). The CDR3 spans 16 residues. The germline CDR1 and CDR2 sequences are MDHEN and SYDVKM. Deletions cut 6 bases from V and 5 bases from J, with 20 bases between. The DNA of the CDR3 is TGTGCCAGCAGCATCAAACCGCAGGGGTTTAGAAACACCATATATTTT. Amino acid sequence: CASSIKPQGFRNTIYF.

This clone was counted a few times. This chain connects TRBV19 to TRBJ1-5; D gene unclear. The CDR3 is 12 residues long. The germline V gene has CDR1 LNHDA and CDR2 SQIVND (reference sequence). The V end lost 8 bases, the J end lost 2 bases, and 7 bases lay between the germline ends. The CDR3 DNA is TGTGCCAGTCTCCAGGGCAATCAGCCCCAGCATTTT. This sequence encodes CASLQGNQPQHF.

J is TRBJ1-2 and V is TRBV9; 9 bases map to TRBD1. The germline gives CDR1 SGDLS, CDR2 YYNGEE. The trim removed 2 bases at V and 4 bases at J, leaving 9 bases unmatched. The CDR3 spans 16 residues. CDR3 loop: CASSVFSDRGSYGYTF. The DNA for the CDR3 is TGTGCCAGCAGCGTCTTTTCGGACAGGGGCTCCTATGGCTACACCTTC.

The chain is built from TRBV11-2 and TRBJ2-7, with 9 bases matching TRBD1. Losses at the gene ends were 5 bases for V and 2 bases for J; bases not matched to a gene: 19. The CDR3 consists of 19 residues. Germline loops: CDR1 SGHAT, CDR2 FQNNGV. The CDR3 DNA sequence: TGTGCCAGCAGCAAAACCACGGGGGCGGGACAGGGAACAACCTACGAGCAGTACTTC. This sequence encodes CASSKTTGAGQGTTYEQYF.

The rearrangement uses TRBV29-1 and TRBJ1-1, with 11 bases fitting TRBD1. The CDR3 is 13 residues long. V lost 7 bases, J lost 4 bases, and 5 bases stayed unmatched. Per the germline V gene, CDR1 is SQVTM and CDR2 is ANQGSEA. CDR3 in amino acids: CSAGQGAGTEAFF. The CDR3, as DNA: TGCAGCGCCGGACAGGGGGCAGGCACTGAAGCTTTCTTT.

This chain connects TRBV11-3 to TRBJ1-3, with D maybe TRBD1 (6 bases). Germline CDR1 is SGHNT and CDR2 is YENEEA. Trimming removed 4 bases at V and 0 bases at J, with 13 bases between. This CDR3 is built from 16 residues. DNA of the CDR3: TGTGCCAGCAGCTCCGGACAGCCCAGCTCTGGAAACACCATATATTTT. Translation: CASSSGQPSSGNTIYF.

The genes are TRBV5-1 and TRBJ2-1; 9 positions agree with TRBD2. The CDR3 has 14 amino acids. After removal of 5 bases from V and 3 bases from J, the junction contained 3 bases not matched to a gene. Germline V gives CDR1 SGHRS, CDR2 YFSETQ. The CDR3 region is CASRQTSGYNEQFF. The CDR3 region has the DNA TGCGCCAGCAGGCAGACTAGCGGCTACAATGAGCAGTTCTTC.

The J gene is TRBJ1-2, the V gene TRBV3-1 (or the pseudogene TRBV3-2), with D possibly matching TRBD1 (5 bases). CDR1 LGHDT and CDR2 YNNKEL come from the germline V gene (reference sequence). V was trimmed by 6 bases and J by 13 bases, leaving 15 bases between them. The CDR3 runs to 11 residues. The CDR3 nucleotides read TGTGCCAGCAGTACAGGTCCCGCTCCCACCTTC. It encodes CASSTGPAPTF.

There are a few counts of this clone. The J gene is TRBJ1-6, the V gene TRBV7-2; D not certain. In germline, CDR1 is SGHTA, CDR2 FQGNSA. CDR3 length equals 14 residues. Trimming pared 1 base from V and 7 bases from J, leaving 8 bases between. Written as DNA, the CDR3 is TGTGCCAGCAGCTTAGTTGACGGGAATTCACCCCTCCACTTT. Translation gives CASSLVDGNSPLHF.

To note about this clone: Other DNA sequences in this sample translate to the same CDR3. The chain combines TRBV20-1 with TRBJ1-1; D unclear. The CDR3 totals 11 residues. The ends were cut back, 3 bases at V and 2 bases at J, with 4 bases in the middle. Germline-derived CDR1 and CDR2 are DFQATT and SNEGSKA (reference sequence). CDR3 region: CSARGNTEAFF. In DNA, the CDR3 is TGCAGTGCTAGGGGAAACACTGAAGCTTTCTTT.

J is TRBJ2-3 and V is TRBV7-2; 8 bases agree with TRBD2. The V gene's germline CDR1 is SGHTA and CDR2 FQGNSA. This CDR3 contains 14 residues. V lost 7 bases and J lost 4; bases outside the gene matches: 7. The CDR3 region has the DNA TGTGCCAGCACCCGGCGGGGGGTGGCAGATACGCAGTATTTT. It specifies CASTRRGVADTQYF.

The CDR3 reads CASMGPGQGSYEQYF. The CDR3 nucleotides are TGTGCCAGTATGGGCCCCGGACAGGGATCCTACGAGCAGTACTTC. This chain joins TRBV19 and TRBJ2-7, with 8 bases that match TRBD1. The CDR3 consists of 15 residues. Germline lookup yields CDR1 LNHDA and CDR2 SQIVND (reference sequence). V trimming: 7 bases; J trimming: 1 base; junction bases outside the gene matches: 9.

This rearrangement joins TRBV30 to TRBJ1-1, with 7 bases that match TRBD1. The V segment lost 3 bases and the J segment 7 bases; nucleotides outside the gene matches: 8. The CDR3 runs 13 residues. Germline CDR1 is GTSNPN and CDR2 is SVGIG (reference sequence). CDR3 region: CAWSFTGDGEAFF. Here the CDR3 DNA reads TGTGCCTGGAGCTTCACAGGGGATGGTGAAGCTTTCTTT.

This clone was detected once. The chain recombines TRBV5-6 with TRBJ2-4; unclear D gene. The V end lost 4 bases, the J end lost 7 bases, and 15 bases lay between the germline ends. There are 14 residues in the CDR3. Germline V lookup: CDR1 SGHDT, CDR2 YYEEEE. In DNA form, the CDR3 reads TGTGCCAGCAGCCCGTTCACACAGACTAACATTCAGTACTTC. Protein product: CASSPFTQTNIQYF. The variable domain in full, completed from reference TRBV5-6 and TRBJ2-4, reads DAGVTQSPTHLIKTRGQQVTLRCSPKSGHDTVSWYQQALGQGPQFIFQYYEEEERQRGNFPDRFSGHQFPNYSSELNVNALLLGDSALYLCASSPFTQTNIQYFGAGTRLSVL.

The V call is TRBV10-3, the J call TRBJ2-7; D unresolved. Germline V gives CDR1 ENHRY, CDR2 SYGVKD. V lost 0 bases and J 4 bases, leaving 7 bases between the germline ends. The CDR3 consists of 13 residues. The CDR3 reads CAISESRSYEQYF. The CDR3 nucleotides read TGTGCCATCAGTGAGTCAAGATCGTACGAGCAGTACTTC.

This chain links TRBV10-2 with TRBJ1-6, with no clear D. The germline V and J ends were trimmed by 0 bases and 7 bases, with 10 bases remaining between them. Germline V CDR1 and CDR2: WSHSY, SAAADI. The CDR3 consists of 15 residues. The DNA for the CDR3 is TGCGCCAGCAGTGAGTCGACTCGGGCAAATTCACCCCTCCACTTT. This codes for CASSESTRANSPLHF.

The V call is TRBV15, the J call TRBJ2-3; TRBD2 agrees at 10 bases. V shed 1 base and J 4 bases; nucleotides not matched to a gene: 2. This CDR3 region has 15 residues. CDR1 LNHNV and CDR2 YYDKDF come from the germline V gene (reference sequence). The CDR3 sequence: CATSRASGSPDTQYF. DNA for the CDR3: TGTGCCACCAGCAGAGCTAGCGGGAGCCCAGATACGCAGTATTTT.

The table lists this clone with a count of one. V and J are TRBV5-6 and TRBJ1-2; D is uncertain. CDR3 length: 13 residues. V lost 4 bases, J lost 6 bases, and 13 bases lay in between. Germline CDR1 reads SGHDT; CDR2 reads YYEEEE. CDR3 residues: CASSPGRGNGYTF. CDR3 sequence (DNA): TGTGCCAGCAGCCCTGGGCGGGGTAATGGCTACACCTTC.

The chain uses TRBV29-1 and TRBJ2-7; maybe TRBD1 (7 bases). The germline CDR1 and CDR2 sequences are SQVTM and ANQGSEA. V gave up 7 bases and J gave up 5 bases, with 18 bases separating them. The CDR3 has 13 amino acids. CDR3 sequence reads: CSGRQGGGHEQYF. In DNA form, the CDR3 reads TGCAGCGGTAGACAGGGTGGAGGGCACGAGCAGTACTTC.

The chain links TRBV6-1 to TRBJ1-5; 7 nucleotides line up with TRBD1. V shed 2 bases, J shed 5 bases, and the junction held 12 bases outside the gene matches. Germline assignment: CDR1 MNHNS and CDR2 SASEGT. This CDR3 has 17 amino acids. The CDR3 protein is CASSEMRGGLKDQPQHF. CDR3 nucleotide sequence: TGTGCCAGCAGTGAAATGCGAGGGGGCTTGAAAGATCAGCCCCAGCATTTT.